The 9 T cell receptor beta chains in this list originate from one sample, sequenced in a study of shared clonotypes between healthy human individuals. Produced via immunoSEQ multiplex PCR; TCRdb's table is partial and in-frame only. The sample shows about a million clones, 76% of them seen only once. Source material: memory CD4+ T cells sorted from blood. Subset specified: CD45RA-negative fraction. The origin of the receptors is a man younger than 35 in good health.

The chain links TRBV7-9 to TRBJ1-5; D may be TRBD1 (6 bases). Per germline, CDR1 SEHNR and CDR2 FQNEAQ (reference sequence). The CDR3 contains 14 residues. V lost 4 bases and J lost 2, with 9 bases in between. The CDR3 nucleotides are TGTGCCAGCAGCTACAGGGAGGGCAATCAGCCCCAGCATTTT. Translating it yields CASSYREGNQPQHF.

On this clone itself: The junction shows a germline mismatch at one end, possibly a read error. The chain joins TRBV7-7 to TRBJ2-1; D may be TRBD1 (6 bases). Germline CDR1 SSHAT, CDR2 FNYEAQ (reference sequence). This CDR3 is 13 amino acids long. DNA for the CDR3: TGTGCTAGCAGCTTAGGACAGAGCGGTGAGCAGTTCTTC. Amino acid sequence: CASSLGQSGEQFF.

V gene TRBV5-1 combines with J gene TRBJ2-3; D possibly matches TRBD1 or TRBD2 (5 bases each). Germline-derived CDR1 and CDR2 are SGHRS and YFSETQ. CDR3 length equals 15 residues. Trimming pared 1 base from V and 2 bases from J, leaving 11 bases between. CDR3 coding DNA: TGCGCCAGCAGCTTGTGGGGGACGGCCACAGATACGCAGTATTTT. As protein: CASSLWGTATDTQYF. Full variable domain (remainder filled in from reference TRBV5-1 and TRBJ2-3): KAGVTQTPRYLIKTRGQQVTLSCSPISGHRSVSWYQQTPGQGLQFLFEYFSETQRNKGNFPGRFSGRQFSNSRSEMNVSTLELGDSALYLCASSLWGTATDTQYFGPGTRLTVL.

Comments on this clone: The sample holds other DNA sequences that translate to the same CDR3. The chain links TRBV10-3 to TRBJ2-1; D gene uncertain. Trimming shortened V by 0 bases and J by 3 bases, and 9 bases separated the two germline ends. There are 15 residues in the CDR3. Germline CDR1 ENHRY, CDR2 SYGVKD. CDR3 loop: CAISESGLLYNEQFF. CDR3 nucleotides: TGTGCCATCAGTGAGTCAGGGTTGCTCTACAATGAGCAGTTCTTC.

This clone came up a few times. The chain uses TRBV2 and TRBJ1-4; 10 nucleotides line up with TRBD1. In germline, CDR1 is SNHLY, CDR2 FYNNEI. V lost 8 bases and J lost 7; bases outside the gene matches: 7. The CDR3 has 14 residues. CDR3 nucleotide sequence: TGTGCCAGCGGACAGGGGGTAGGAAGTGAAAAACTGTTTTTT. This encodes CASGQGVGSEKLFF. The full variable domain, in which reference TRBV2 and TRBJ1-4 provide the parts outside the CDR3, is EPEVTQTPSHQVTQMGQEVILRCVPISNHLYFYWYRQILGQKVEFLVSFYNNEISEKSEIFDDQFSVERPDGSNFTLKIRSTKLEDSAMYFCASGQGVGSEKLFFGSGTQLSVL.

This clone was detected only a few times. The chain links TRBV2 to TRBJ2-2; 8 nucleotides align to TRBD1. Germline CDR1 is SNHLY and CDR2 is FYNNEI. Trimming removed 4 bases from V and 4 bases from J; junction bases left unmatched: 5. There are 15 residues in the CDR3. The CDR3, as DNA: TGTGCCAGCAGTGTGCAGGGGGCTACCACCGGGGAGCTGTTTTTT. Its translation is CASSVQGATTGELFF. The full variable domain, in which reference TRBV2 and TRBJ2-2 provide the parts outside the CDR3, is EPEVTQTPSHQVTQMGQEVILRCVPISNHLYFYWYRQILGQKVEFLVSFYNNEISEKSEIFDDQFSVERPDGSNFTLKIRSTKLEDSAMYFCASSVQGATTGELFFGEGSRLTVL.

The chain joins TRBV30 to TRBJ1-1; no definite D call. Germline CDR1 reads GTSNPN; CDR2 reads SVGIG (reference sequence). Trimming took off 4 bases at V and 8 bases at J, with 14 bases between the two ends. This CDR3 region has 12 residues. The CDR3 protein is CAWISWGVEAFF. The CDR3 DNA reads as TGTGCCTGGATATCTTGGGGAGTGGAAGCTTTCTTT.

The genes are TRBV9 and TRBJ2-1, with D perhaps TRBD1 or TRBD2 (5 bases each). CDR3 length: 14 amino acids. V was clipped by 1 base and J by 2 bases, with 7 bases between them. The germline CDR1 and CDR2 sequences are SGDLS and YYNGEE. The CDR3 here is CASSVTGPYNEQFF. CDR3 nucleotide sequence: TGTGCCAGCAGCGTAACGGGGCCCTACAATGAGCAGTTCTTC.

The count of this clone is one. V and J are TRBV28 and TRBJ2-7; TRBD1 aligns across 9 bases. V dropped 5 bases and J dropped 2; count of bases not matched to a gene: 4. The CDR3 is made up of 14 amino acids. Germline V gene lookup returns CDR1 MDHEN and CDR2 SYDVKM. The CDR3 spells CASSRRDRAYEQYF. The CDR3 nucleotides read TGTGCCAGCAGTCGGAGGGACAGGGCCTACGAGCAGTACTTC.